These 12 T cell receptor beta chains share one sample of origin, sequenced in a study of tissue T cells after allogeneic stem cell transplantation. Produced via immunoSEQ multiplex PCR; TCRdb's table is partial and in-frame only. The table records 20,000 to 25,000 clones, 55% to 75% of them present only once. Sequences were obtained from spleen. The receptors were gathered from a female BALB/c mouse in good health. Mouse MHC haplotype: H2-d.

This clone was seen only a few times. The gene names given are mouse names. Sequencing ends 1 residue short of the CDR3 end; the germline J gene provides the rest. This rearrangement joins TRBV24 to TRBJ2-7; 8 positions match TRBD1. Per germline, CDR1 KGHTA and CDR2 FRNEEI. V lost 3 bases to trimming and J lost 6 bases; unmatched junction nucleotides: 7. The CDR3 is 14 residues long. This chain's CDR3 is CASSLAGGVSEQYF. Incomplete CDR3 DNA: TGTGCCAGCAGTCTCGCAGGGGGCGTTAGTGAACAGTAC.

Worth noting for this clone: The gene names here belong to mouse. Sequencing ends 1 residue short of the CDR3 end; the germline J gene provides the rest. The chain uses TRBV5 and TRBJ1-1; possibly TRBD1 for D (6 bases). CDR1 and CDR2 (germline): LGHNA, YNLKQL (reference sequence). The V end was cut by 0 bases, the J end by 0 bases, with 8 bases between. This CDR3 region has 15 residues. Partial CDR3 DNA: TGTGCCAGCAGCCAAGATTGGACAGCAAACACAGAAGTCTTC. Its translation: CASSQDWTANTEVF. The CDR3, in full, reads CASSQDWTANTEVFF.

This clone was seen more than once but under ten times. The listed genes are named as in mouse. From the germline J gene comes the end of the CDR3, since the read stops 1 residue before it. The rearrangement joins TRBV30 to TRBJ2-7; perhaps D is TRBD1 or TRBD2 (5 bases each). Germline CDR1 is SQVVS and CDR2 is ANEGSEA. V dropped 1 base and J dropped 0 bases, with 7 bases sitting between them. The CDR3 length is 13 residues. CDR3 loop: CSSRVGPSYEQYF. The sequenced part of the CDR3 DNA is TGTAGTTCTAGAGTGGGGCCCTCCTATGAACAGTAC. Together with reference TRBV30 and TRBJ2-7, the CDR3 gives the full variable domain: SVLLYQKPNRDICQSGTSLKIQCVADSQVVSMFWYQQFQEQSLMLMATANEGSEATYESGFTKDKFPISRPNLTFSTLTVNNARPGDSSIYFCSSRVGPSYEQYFGPGTRLTVL.

Remarks on this clone: Genes and germline are mouse. The sequenced fragment ends 1 residue before the CDR3 boundary, so the rest is inferred from the germline J gene. The rearrangement links TRBV19 to TRBJ2-1; TRBD1 aligns across 11 bases. The CDR3 is 15 amino acids. V gave up 1 base and J gave up 4 bases; unmatched junction bases: 1. Germline lookup yields CDR1 FNHDT and CDR2 SITEND (reference sequence). CDR3 DNA (partial): TGTGCCAGCAGTATACGGGACAGGGGGTATGCTGAGCAGTTC. Translation gives CASSIRDRGYAEQF. The entire CDR3 sequence reads CASSIRDRGYAEQFF.

Worth noting for this clone: Here the gene names and germline are mouse. The read terminates 1 residue ahead of where the CDR3 ends, so the germline J gene completes it. The rearrangement joins TRBV13-3 to TRBJ1-1; D unclear. The V end was cut by 4 bases, the J end by 5 bases, with 12 bases between. The CDR3 is made up of 13 amino acids. Germline V CDR1 and CDR2: NNHDY, SYVADS. CDR3 DNA (partial): TGTGCCAGCAGTCCCCCCGGGGATACAGAAGTCTTC. Residues: CASSPPGDTEVF. The full CDR3 protein reads CASSPPGDTEVFF.

Notes on this clone: Mouse names are used for the genes. The sequence runs out 1 residue before the end of the CDR3; the remainder is reconstructed from the germline J gene. This chain links TRBV13-2 with TRBJ2-3; D gene unclear. The CDR3 runs 13 residues. Germline V gene sequence: CDR1 NNHNN, CDR2 SYGAGS (reference sequence). V lost 2 bases and J 0 bases, leaving 4 bases between the germline ends. The CDR3: CASGETSAETLYF. The CDR3 DNA, read in part, is TGTGCCAGCGGTGAGACAAGTGCAGAAACGCTGTAT.

To note about this clone: An end of the junction does not agree with germline; a read error may underlie this. Mouse gene names and germline throughout. The read terminates 1 residue ahead of where the CDR3 ends, so the germline J gene completes it. Different DNA sequences within this sample yield the same CDR3. The V gene is TRBV3, the J gene TRBJ2-5; D unresolved. This CDR3 has 13 amino acids. CDR1 is SNHLY, CDR2 FYNGKV, per germline (reference sequence). The covered CDR3 bases are TGTGCCAGCAGCCTAGCCAACCAAGACACCCAGTAC. This translates into CASSLANQDTQY. The complete CDR3 protein is CASSLANQDTQYF.

On this clone itself: Gene and germline names: mouse. The read is 1 residue too short to cover the CDR3 end, so that end is filled in from the germline J gene. The chain is built from TRBV19 and TRBJ2-1; TRBD1 is a possible D gene (7 bases). CDR1 and CDR2 from the germline V gene are FNHDT and SITEND (reference sequence). The CDR3 spans 13 residues. Trimming shortened V by 4 bases and J by 3 bases, and 8 bases separated the two germline ends. This chain's CDR3 is CASSQGGYAEQFF. The part of the CDR3 DNA that was read is TGTGCCAGCAGTCAGGGGGGCTATGCTGAGCAGTTC.

Only one count was recorded for this clone. Genes and germline come from the mouse. The read ends 1 residue shy of where the CDR3 ends; the end is completed using the germline J gene. The chain carries TRBV5 and TRBJ2-2; 8 bases agree with TRBD2. Trimming took 0 bases from V and 4 from J; bases not matched to a gene: 4. Looked up from germline, CDR1 is LGHNA and CDR2 is YNLKQL (reference sequence). The CDR3 loop spans 16 amino acids. The CDR3 sequence: CASSQDWGARTGQLYF. The CDR3 bases that were read are TGTGCCAGCAGCCAAGACTGGGGGGCACGCACCGGGCAGCTCTAC.

This clone was observed a handful of times. All gene names here are mouse names. The CDR3 extends 1 residue past the end of the read, so its final part is completed from the germline J gene. This chain connects TRBV13-2 to TRBJ2-7; D call uncertain. The CDR3 loop spans 13 amino acids. Germline-derived CDR1 and CDR2 are NNHNN and SYGAGS (reference sequence). V was trimmed by 1 base and J by 0 bases, leaving 5 bases between them. The CDR3 bases that were read are TGTGCCAGCGGTGATAACATCTCCTATGAACAGTAC. Translating gives CASGDNISYEQY. The full CDR3 reads CASGDNISYEQYF.

This clone was counted between two and nine times. The genes are named according to mouse. Read coverage stops 1 residue before the CDR3 terminus; the germline J gene supplies the remainder. The chain combines TRBV5 with TRBJ1-3, with 10 bases lining up with TRBD1. CDR1 and CDR2 (germline): LGHNA, YNLKQL (reference sequence). The CDR3 totals 16 residues. With 0 bases clipped from V and 2 bases from J, the junction kept 1 base outside the gene matches. The CDR3 spells CASSQDGTGAGNTLYF. CDR3 DNA, as far as it was read: TGTGCCAGCAGCCAAGATGGGACAGGGGCTGGAAATACGCTCTAT.

Comments on this clone: Germline and genes here are mouse. The CDR3 end is not reached by the read, which stops 1 residue before it; the germline J gene fills it in. The chain is built from TRBV2 and TRBJ1-2; D gene unclear. CDR3 length equals 13 residues. Germline CDR1 LGHNA, CDR2 YSYQKL. Trimming stripped 1 base from V and 6 bases from J, with 9 bases between. The sequenced part of the CDR3 DNA is TGTGCCAGCAGCCAAGTACGAGGGCCCGACTACACC. Encoded protein: CASSQVRGPDYT. The whole CDR3 sequence is CASSQVRGPDYTF.